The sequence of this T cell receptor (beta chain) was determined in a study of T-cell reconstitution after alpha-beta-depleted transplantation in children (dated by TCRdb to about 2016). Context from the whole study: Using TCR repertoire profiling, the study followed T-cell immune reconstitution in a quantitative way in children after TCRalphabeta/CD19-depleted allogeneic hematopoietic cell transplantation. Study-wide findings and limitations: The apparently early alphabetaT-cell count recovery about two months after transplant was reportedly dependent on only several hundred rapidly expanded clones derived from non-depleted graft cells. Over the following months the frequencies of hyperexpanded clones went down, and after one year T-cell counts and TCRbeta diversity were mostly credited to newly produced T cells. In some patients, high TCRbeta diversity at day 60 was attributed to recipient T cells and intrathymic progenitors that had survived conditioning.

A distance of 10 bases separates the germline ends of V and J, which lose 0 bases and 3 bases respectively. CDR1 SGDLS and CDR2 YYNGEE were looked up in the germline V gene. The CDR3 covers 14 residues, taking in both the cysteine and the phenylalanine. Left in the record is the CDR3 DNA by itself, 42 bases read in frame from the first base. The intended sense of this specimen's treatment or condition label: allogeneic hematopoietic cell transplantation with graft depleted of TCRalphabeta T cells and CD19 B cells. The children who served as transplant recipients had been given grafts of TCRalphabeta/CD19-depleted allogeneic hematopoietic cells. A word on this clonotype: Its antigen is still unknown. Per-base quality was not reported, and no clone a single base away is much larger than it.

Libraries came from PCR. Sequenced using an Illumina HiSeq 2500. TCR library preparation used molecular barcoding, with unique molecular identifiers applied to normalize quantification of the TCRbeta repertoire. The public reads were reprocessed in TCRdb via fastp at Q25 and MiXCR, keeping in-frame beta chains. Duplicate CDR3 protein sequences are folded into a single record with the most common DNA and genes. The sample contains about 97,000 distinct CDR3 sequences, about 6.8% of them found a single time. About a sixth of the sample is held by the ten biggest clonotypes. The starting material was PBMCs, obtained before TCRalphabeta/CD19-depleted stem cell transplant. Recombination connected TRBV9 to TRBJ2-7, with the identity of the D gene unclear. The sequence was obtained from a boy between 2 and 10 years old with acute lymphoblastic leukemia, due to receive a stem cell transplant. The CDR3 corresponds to CASSVGVSFYEQYF. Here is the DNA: TGTGCCAGCAGCGTAGGGGTCAGCTTCTACGAGCAGTACTTC.